This T cell receptor beta chain was sequenced in a study of blood T cell repertoires in COVID-19 (dated by TCRdb to 2019 to 2021). For the wider study: Samples from collaborators originated in the United States, Italy and Spain and spanned both the acute and convalescent phases of COVID-19. Sample metadata almost always included a de-identified subject ID, COVID-19 status, age in years and sex. The material from the prospective study consisted of cDNA or gDNA derived from T cells, B-cell-depleted T cells, or PBMCs. Subjects who had been exposed to COVID-19, were actively infected with it, or had recovered from it provided the deeply sampled blood TCRbeta repertoires that made up the dataset. A freely available public database, intended as a resource for researchers studying the immune response to SARS-CoV-2, is where the repertoires were released. HLA class I and class II types, where available, came from metadata supplied by the sample provider rather than from assay-based typing. Samples were obtained from the ongoing ImmuneRACE study (first 160 participants) and from some 1,200 subjects provided by 6 global collaborators. Broad study findings and their caveats: The amount of clinical and demographic metadata varied by source and participant and was provided uncurated.

Participants in the prospective study were aged roughly 18 to 95 years, lived in some 24 United States geographic areas, and enrolled through a virtual design. To assign participants to cohorts, the prospective study relied on clinical history that participants themselves reported in a screening survey and a study questionnaire. Recovered participants in ImmuneRACE Cohort 3 were defined by two consecutive negative NP/OP PCR tests, clearance by a healthcare professional, or resolution of symptoms. In the prospective study, mobile phlebotomists collected whole blood, serum and a nasopharyngeal or oropharyngeal swab from each participant. Participants in the prospective study had the option to provide additional blood draws and questionnaires over a roughly two-month period. Before DNA extraction, blood samples from the prospective study were shipped at room temperature or frozen. CDR1 is given as MNHEY and CDR2 as SMNVEV, both from the germline V gene (reference sequence). Inclusive of the bounding cysteine and phenylalanine, the CDR3 is 14 residues long. The CDR3 DNA has 42 bases and is translated from base 1. Trimming at the junction amounts to 1 base on V and 9 bases on J, and the germline ends lie 13 bases apart.

TCRbeta CDR3 regions were amplified from genomic DNA using the immunoSEQ Assay, a bias-controlled multiplex PCR. The authors' pipeline ran thus. The number of nucleated cells in each sample was estimated from the amplification of reference gene primers within the assay. To quantify the absolute abundance of each unique TCRbeta CDR3 rearrangement, sequence reads were collapsed and filtered. For each sample, productive Simpson clonality was calculated by taking the square root of Simpson's diversity index across productive rearrangements. Imported from immuneACCESS, the table was reduced by TCRdb to in-frame sequences with V and J called. These copies leave out some clones; in studies compared against another copy, an unresolved V gene accounts for under half, and the cause of the remainder is not known. V and J calls and clone size are copied from that table; D and trimming were computed from the DNA. Across this sample there are 250,000 to 350,000 clones, with 87% seen only once. Approximately 5.7% of the sample is held by the ten biggest clonotypes.

In regard to this clone: Its antigen remains undetermined. Qualities for individual bases were not recorded, and no much larger clone is one base off.

The sequence was obtained from a woman aged 40 to 49 who had recovered from COVID-19. Sequencing was performed on PBMCs or T cells enriched from blood (not recorded which). Rearrangement joined TRBV27 to TRBJ2-1; possibly the D gene is TRBD2, per 5 matching bases. The CDR3 corresponds to CASSLFKLGAEQFF. The DNA reads TGTGCCAGCAGTTTATTTAAACTAGGCGCTGAGCAGTTCTTC.